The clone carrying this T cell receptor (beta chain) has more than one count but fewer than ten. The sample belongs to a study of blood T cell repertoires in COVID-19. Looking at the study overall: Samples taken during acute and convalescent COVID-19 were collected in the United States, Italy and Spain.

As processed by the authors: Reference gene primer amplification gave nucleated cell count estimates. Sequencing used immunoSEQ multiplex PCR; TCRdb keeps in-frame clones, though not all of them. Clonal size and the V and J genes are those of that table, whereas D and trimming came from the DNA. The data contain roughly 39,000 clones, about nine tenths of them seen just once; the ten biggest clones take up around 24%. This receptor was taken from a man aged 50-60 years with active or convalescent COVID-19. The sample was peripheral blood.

The CDR3 loop reads CASSASVWWTGELFF. In DNA form, the CDR3 reads TGTGCCAGCAGCGCGTCTGTCTGGTGGACCGGGGAGCTGTTTTTT. The V and J genes are TRBV11-3 and TRBJ2-2, with D hard to call. Germline CDR1 SGHNT, CDR2 YENEEA. This CDR3 has 15 residues. V was clipped by 5 bases and J by 5 bases, with 15 bases between them.